The 15 T cell receptor beta chains listed next were all sequenced from one sample in a study of identical twins. Each CDR3 protein is one row after TCRdb ran MiXCR on the 5' RACE reads. Of 470,000 or so distinct CDR3 sequences listed, 20% to 25% are singletons. These sequences were also reported in another study, on T cells expressing NK-cell markers.

Specimen: CD4+ T cells sorted from blood. The receptors shown here come from a woman in her late teens or twenties in good health.

This clonotype has just a few counts. The chain has TRBV7-9 and TRBJ2-5; no firm D call. The germline V gene has CDR1 SEHNR and CDR2 FQNEAQ (reference sequence). Between the trimmed V and J ends, which lost 4 bases and 10 bases, there was a span of 19 bases. This CDR3 has 14 amino acids. CDR3: CASSWPRAKSNQYF. CDR3 bases: TGTGCCAGCAGCTGGCCCCGGGCTAAGAGTAACCAGTACTTC.

This clonotype was found a few times. The chain has TRBV19 and TRBJ2-7; D assignment may be TRBD1 or TRBD2 (5 bases each). With 6 bases removed from V and 2 bases from J, the gap between germline ends came to 8 bases. CDR1 and CDR2 (germline): LNHDA, SQIVND (reference sequence). The CDR3 runs 12 residues. The CDR3 nucleotides are TGTGCCAGTAGAGGGGAGACCTACGAGCAGTACTTC. Translated, it gives CASRGETYEQYF.

This clonotype has only one observation. The chain links TRBV5-5 to TRBJ2-7; TRBD2 matches at 8 bases. Germline lookup yields CDR1 SGHKS and CDR2 YYEKEE (reference sequence). The ends lost 6 bases at V and 9 bases at J; junction bases unmatched: 14. The CDR3 contains 14 residues. Here the CDR3 DNA reads TGTGCCAGCACCCGATCCGGGACTAGGGGTGTGCAGTACTTC. It translates to CASTRSGTRGVQYF.

V usage is TRBV6-1 and J usage is TRBJ2-1; 8 bases are shared with TRBD1. Germline-derived CDR1 and CDR2 are MNHNS and SASEGT. The trim removed 9 bases at V and 4 bases at J, leaving 8 bases unmatched. The CDR3 is 14 amino acids. CDR3 nucleotide sequence: TGTGCCAGTTTACAGGGGGTAGGGTACAATGAGCAGTTCTTC. Its translation: CASLQGVGYNEQFF.

This clonotype was seen more than once but under ten times. This chain joins TRBV9 and TRBJ2-1; 8 bases match TRBD1. The germline CDR1 and CDR2 sequences are SGDLS and YYNGEE. After removal of 4 bases from V and 5 bases from J, the junction contained 5 bases not matched to a gene. This CDR3 has 14 residues. Here the CDR3 reads CASSRDRSNNEQFF. The CDR3 DNA sequence: TGTGCCAGCAGCCGGGACAGGTCAAACAATGAGCAGTTCTTC.

This clonotype was counted a few times. V gene TRBV12-3 or TRBV12-4 combines with J gene TRBJ2-7; D could derive from TRBD1 or TRBD2 (5 bases each). The CDR3 is 14 residues long. V was clipped by 0 bases and J by 3 bases, with 9 bases between them. The CDR3 sequence: CASSLAGTYYEQYF. The CDR3 DNA reads TGTGCCAGCAGTTTAGCGGGGACGTACTACGAGCAGTACTTC.

The chain joins TRBV20-1 to TRBJ2-5, with 7 bases fitting TRBD1. The V and J ends lost 6 bases and 6 bases, in that order; junction bases with no gene match: 10. CDR3 length: 13 amino acids. Germline V lookup: CDR1 DFQATT, CDR2 SNEGSKA (reference sequence). The CDR3 is CSAHLDREKTQYF. The CDR3 nucleotides are TGCAGTGCGCACCTAGACAGGGAAAAGACCCAGTACTTC.

This clonotype was seen more than once but under ten times. The V call is TRBV15, the J call TRBJ2-1; TRBD2 might be the D (5 bases). The CDR3 runs to 17 residues. V was trimmed by 0 bases and J by 0 bases, leaving 12 bases between them. Germline values: CDR1 LNHNV, CDR2 YYDKDF (reference sequence). The CDR3 reads CATSRDRAGSSYNEQFF. The CDR3 DNA reads as TGTGCCACCAGCAGAGATCGGGCGGGTAGCTCCTACAATGAGCAGTTCTTC.

This clonotype was seen more than once but under ten times. The V gene is TRBV11-3, the J gene TRBJ1-2; 9 bases fit TRBD1. This CDR3 comprises 16 residues. V lost 3 bases and J lost 8; bases outside the gene matches: 13. Per germline, CDR1 SGHNT and CDR2 YENEEA. Written as DNA, the CDR3 is TGTGCCAGCAGCTTGACAACCGGGACAGGGACTATGGGCTACACCTTC. It translates to CASSLTTGTGTMGYTF. Complete variable domain (other parts from reference TRBV11-3 and TRBJ1-2): EAGVVQSPRYKIIEKKQPVAFWCNPISGHNTLYWYLQNLGQGPELLIRYENEEAVDDSQLPKDRFSAERLKGVDSTLKIQPAELGDSAVYLCASSLTTGTGTMGYTFGSGTRLTVV.

The rearrangement uses TRBV30 and TRBJ2-1, with D unclear. V shed 3 bases and J shed 1 base, with 19 bases lying between them. The germline V gene encodes CDR1 GTSNPN and CDR2 SVGIG (reference sequence). The CDR3 has 17 amino acids. The CDR3 protein is CAWRCIPGCNSYNEQFF. CDR3 bases: TGTGCCTGGAGGTGCATACCCGGGTGTAATTCCTACAATGAGCAGTTCTTC.

The genes are TRBV19 and TRBJ2-5, with 8 bases aligning to TRBD1. With 5 bases clipped from V and 5 bases from J, the junction kept 13 bases outside the gene matches. The CDR3 is 16 residues long. CDR1 LNHDA and CDR2 SQIVND come from the germline V gene (reference sequence). The CDR3 reads CASSAIDPRDRETQYF. The CDR3 nucleotides read TGTGCCAGTAGTGCCATCGACCCCCGGGACAGGGAGACCCAGTACTTC.

In its sample, this clonotype was seen a few times. The chain is built from TRBV3-1 and TRBJ2-3; 7 bases fit TRBD2. Losses at the gene ends were 4 bases for V and 6 bases for J; bases not matched to a gene: 4. The length of the CDR3 is 13 residues. Germline V gene data show CDR1 as LGHDT and CDR2 as YNNKEL (reference sequence). The CDR3 nucleotides are TGTGCCAGCAGCCGTCTGGGGGGGGATACGCAGTATTTT. It yields the protein CASSRLGGDTQYF.

The V call is TRBV12-3 or TRBV12-4, the J call TRBJ2-5; TRBD2 is a possible D gene (6 bases). The CDR3 has 13 amino acids. V lost 8 bases to trimming and J lost 7 bases, with 17 bases between them. The CDR3 DNA follows: TGTGCCAGCCGGTTAGCAGGAGGGTGGACCCAGTACTTC. Residues: CASRLAGGWTQYF.

This clonotype was seen a handful of times. The chain links TRBV5-1 to TRBJ2-1; D is tentatively TRBD1 or TRBD2 (7 bases each). The CDR3 is 19 amino acids. CDR1 and CDR2 from the germline V gene are SGHRS and YFSETQ. V was trimmed by 1 base and J by 6 bases, leaving 26 bases between them. The CDR3 reads CASSLYGQVLAGEGNEQFF. Here the CDR3 DNA reads TGCGCCAGCAGCTTGTATGGACAGGTCCTGGCGGGAGAAGGCAATGAGCAGTTCTTC.

This clonotype appeared once. This rearrangement joins TRBV28 to TRBJ2-7; 9 bases map to TRBD2. The trim removed 6 bases at V and 3 bases at J, leaving 9 bases unmatched. The germline V gene has CDR1 MDHEN and CDR2 SYDVKM. The CDR3 extends over 15 amino acids. The CDR3 spells CASSFPGLAFYEQYF. The CDR3 DNA sequence: TGTGCCAGCAGCTTCCCGGGACTAGCATTCTACGAGCAGTACTTC.